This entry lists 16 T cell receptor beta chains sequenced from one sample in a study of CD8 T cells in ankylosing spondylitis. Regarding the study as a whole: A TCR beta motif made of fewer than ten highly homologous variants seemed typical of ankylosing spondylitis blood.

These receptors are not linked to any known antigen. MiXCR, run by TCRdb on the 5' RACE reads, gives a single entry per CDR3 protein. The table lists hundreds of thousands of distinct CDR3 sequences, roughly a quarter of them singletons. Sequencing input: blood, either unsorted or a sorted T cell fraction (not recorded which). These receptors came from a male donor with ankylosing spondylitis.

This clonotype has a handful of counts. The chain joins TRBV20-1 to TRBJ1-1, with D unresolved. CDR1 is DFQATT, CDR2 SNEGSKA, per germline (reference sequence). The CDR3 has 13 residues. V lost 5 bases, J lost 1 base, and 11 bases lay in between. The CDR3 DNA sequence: TGCAGTGCTCCCCGGCCGGGGAACACTGAAGCTTTCTTT. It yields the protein CSAPRPGNTEAFF.

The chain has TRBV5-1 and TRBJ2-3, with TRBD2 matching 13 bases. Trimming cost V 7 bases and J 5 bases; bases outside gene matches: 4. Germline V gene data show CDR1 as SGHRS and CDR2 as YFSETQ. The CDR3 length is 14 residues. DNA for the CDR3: TGCGCCAGCCATACTAGCGGGAGGGTAGATACGCAGTATTTT. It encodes CASHTSGRVDTQYF.

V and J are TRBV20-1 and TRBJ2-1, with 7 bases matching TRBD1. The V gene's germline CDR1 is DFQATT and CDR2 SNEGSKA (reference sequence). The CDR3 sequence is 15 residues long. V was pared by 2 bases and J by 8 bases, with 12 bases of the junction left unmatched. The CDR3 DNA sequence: TGCAGTGCTAGAACCCGACAGGGAAGGTCGTATGAGCAGTTCTTC. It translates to CSARTRQGRSYEQFF.

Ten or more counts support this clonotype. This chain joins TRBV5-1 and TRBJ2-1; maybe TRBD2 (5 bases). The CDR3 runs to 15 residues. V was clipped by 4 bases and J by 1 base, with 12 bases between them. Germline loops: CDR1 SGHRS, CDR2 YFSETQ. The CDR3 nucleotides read TGCGCCAGCAGCCCACCGGGATTATCCTACAATGAGCAGTTCTTC. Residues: CASSPPGLSYNEQFF.

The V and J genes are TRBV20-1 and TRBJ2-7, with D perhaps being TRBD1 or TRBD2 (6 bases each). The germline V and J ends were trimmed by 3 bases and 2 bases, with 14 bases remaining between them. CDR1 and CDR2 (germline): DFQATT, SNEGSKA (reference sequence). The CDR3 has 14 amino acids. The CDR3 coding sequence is TGCAGTGCTAGGGTCGGGGGCAGAACCTACGAGCAGTACTTC. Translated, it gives CSARVGGRTYEQYF.

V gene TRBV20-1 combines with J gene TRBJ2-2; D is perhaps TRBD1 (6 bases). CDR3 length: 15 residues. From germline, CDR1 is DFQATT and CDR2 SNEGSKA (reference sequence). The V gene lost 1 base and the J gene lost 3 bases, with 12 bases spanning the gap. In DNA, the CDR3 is TGCAGTGCTAGAGCAGAAACAGGGCACACCGGGGAGCTGTTTTTT. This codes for CSARAETGHTGELFF.

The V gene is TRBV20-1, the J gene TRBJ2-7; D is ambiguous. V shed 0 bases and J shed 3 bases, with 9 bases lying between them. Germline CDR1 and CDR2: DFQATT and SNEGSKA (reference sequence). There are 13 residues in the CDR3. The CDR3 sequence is CSARDGKYYEQYF. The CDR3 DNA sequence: TGCAGTGCTAGAGATGGCAAGTACTACGAGCAGTACTTC.

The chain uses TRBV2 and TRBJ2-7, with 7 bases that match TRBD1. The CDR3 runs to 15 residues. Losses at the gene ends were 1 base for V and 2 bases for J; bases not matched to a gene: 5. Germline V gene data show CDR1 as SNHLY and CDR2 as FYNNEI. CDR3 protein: CASSEGSGGTYEQYF. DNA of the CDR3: TGTGCCAGCAGTGAAGGGTCAGGGGGAACCTACGAGCAGTACTTC.

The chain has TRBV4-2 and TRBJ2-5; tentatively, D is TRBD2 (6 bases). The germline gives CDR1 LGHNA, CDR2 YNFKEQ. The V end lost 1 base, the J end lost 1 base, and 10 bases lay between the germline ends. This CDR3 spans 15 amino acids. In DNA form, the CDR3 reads TGTGCCAGCAGCCAAGGCCAGCGGGTCCAAGAGACCCAGTACTTC. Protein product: CASSQGQRVQETQYF.

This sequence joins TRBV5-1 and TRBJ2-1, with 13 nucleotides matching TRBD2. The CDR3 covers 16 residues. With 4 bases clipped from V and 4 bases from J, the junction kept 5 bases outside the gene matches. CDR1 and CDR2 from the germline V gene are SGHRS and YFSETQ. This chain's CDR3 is CASSPRTSGSYNEQFF. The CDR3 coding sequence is TGCGCCAGCAGCCCAAGGACTAGCGGGAGTTACAATGAGCAGTTCTTC.

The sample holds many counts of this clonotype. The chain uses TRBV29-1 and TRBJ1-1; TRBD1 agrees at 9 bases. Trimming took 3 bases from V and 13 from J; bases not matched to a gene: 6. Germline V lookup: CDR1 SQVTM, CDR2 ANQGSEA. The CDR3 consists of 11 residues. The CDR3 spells CSVDRDREFFF. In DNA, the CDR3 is TGCAGCGTTGACCGGGACAGGGAGTTTTTCTTT.

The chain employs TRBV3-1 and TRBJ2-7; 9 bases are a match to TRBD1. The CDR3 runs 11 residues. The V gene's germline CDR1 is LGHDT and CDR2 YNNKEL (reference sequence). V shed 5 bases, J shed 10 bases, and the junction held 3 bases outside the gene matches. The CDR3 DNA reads TGTGCCAGCAGCAAGGGACAGGGACAGTACTTC. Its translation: CASSKGQGQYF.

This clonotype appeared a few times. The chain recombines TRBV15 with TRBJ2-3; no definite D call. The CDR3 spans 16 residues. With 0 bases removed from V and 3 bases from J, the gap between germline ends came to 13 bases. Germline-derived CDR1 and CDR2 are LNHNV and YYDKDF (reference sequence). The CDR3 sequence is CATSRDRLSLTDTQYF. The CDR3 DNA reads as TGTGCCACCAGCAGAGATAGGTTGAGTCTGACAGATACGCAGTATTTT.

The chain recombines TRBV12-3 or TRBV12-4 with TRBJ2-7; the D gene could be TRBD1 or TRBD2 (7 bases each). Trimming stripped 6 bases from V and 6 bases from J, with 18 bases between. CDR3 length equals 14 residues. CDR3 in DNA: TGTGCCAGCAGCAGGCAGGGGGGGATTTCCGAGCAGTACTTC. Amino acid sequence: CASSRQGGISEQYF.

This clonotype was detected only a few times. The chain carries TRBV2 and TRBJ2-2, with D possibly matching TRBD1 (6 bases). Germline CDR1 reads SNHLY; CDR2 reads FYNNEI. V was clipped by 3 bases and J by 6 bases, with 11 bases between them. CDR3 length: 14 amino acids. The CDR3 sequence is CASSESRGPGELFF. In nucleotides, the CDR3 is TGTGCCAGCAGTGAGAGCAGGGGACCCGGGGAGCTGTTTTTT.

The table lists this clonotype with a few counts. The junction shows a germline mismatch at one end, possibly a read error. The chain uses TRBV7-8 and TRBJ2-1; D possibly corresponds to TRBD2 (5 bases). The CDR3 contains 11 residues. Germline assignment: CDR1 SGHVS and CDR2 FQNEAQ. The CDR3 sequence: CASSLELVWVF. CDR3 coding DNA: TGTGCCAGCAGCTTAGAACTAGTGTGGGTCTTC.